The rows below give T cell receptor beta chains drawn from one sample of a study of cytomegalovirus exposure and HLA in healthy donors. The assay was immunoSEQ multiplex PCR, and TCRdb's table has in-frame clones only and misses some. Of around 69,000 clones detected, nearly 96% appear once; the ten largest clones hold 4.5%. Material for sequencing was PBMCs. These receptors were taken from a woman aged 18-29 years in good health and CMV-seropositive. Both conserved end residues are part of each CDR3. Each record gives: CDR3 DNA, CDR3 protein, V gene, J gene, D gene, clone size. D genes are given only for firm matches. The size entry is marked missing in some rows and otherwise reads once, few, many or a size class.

cdr3_nt: TGTGCCAGCAGCCTAGGCGGGCTCGGATATGAAAAACTGTTTTTT; cdr3_aa: CASSLGGLGYEKLFF; v_call: TRBV11-1; j_call: TRBJ1-4; d_call: NA; clone_size: NA
cdr3_nt: TGTGCCAGCAGCCAAGAGTCGAACCGGGGTCCCTACGAGCAGTACTTC; cdr3_aa: CASSQESNRGPYEQYF; v_call: TRBV4-2; j_call: TRBJ2-7; d_call: NA; clone_size: NA
cdr3_nt: TGTGCCAGCAGTTTCCCAGGGGACGAAGAGACCCAGTACTTC; cdr3_aa: CASSFPGDEETQYF; v_call: TRBV28; j_call: TRBJ2-5; d_call: NA; clone_size: NA
cdr3_nt: TGTGCCAGCTCACCGACTAGCGGGAGTACGACCTACAATGAGCAGTTCTTC; cdr3_aa: CASSPTSGSTTYNEQFF; v_call: TRBV18; j_call: TRBJ2-1; d_call: TRBD2; clone_size: NA
cdr3_nt: TGTGCCAGCAGCTTAGTCGGGGGCACCGGGGAGCTGTTTTTT; cdr3_aa: CASSLVGGTGELFF; v_call: TRBV7-2; j_call: TRBJ2-2; d_call: NA; clone_size: NA
cdr3_nt: TGTGCCAGCAGCGTAGTTGGACAGGGGAGGAGTGACACCGGGGAGCTGTTTTTT; cdr3_aa: CASSVVGQGRSDTGELFF; v_call: TRBV9; j_call: TRBJ2-2; d_call: TRBD1; clone_size: once
cdr3_nt: TGTGCCAGCATACTACTAGGTTCCACGCAGTATTTT; cdr3_aa: CASILLGSTQYF; v_call: TRBV6-1; j_call: TRBJ2-3; d_call: NA; clone_size: NA
cdr3_nt: TGTGCCAGCAGCAGAGGGACAGAAGAGACCCAGTACTTC; cdr3_aa: CASSRGTEETQYF; v_call: TRBV5-6; j_call: TRBJ2-5; d_call: TRBD1; clone_size: NA
cdr3_nt: TGCGCCAGCAGCTTGGTGAGTCTAGCGGGAGAGGGGGACGAGCAGTACTTC; cdr3_aa: CASSLVSLAGEGDEQYF; v_call: TRBV5-1; j_call: TRBJ2-7; d_call: TRBD2; clone_size: NA
cdr3_nt: TGTGCCAGCAGCCAGGGACAGGTAGTCACCGGGGAGCTGTTTTTT; cdr3_aa: CASSQGQVVTGELFF; v_call: TRBV7-2; j_call: TRBJ2-2; d_call: TRBD1; clone_size: NA
cdr3_nt: TGTGCCAGCAGCTCAAGACTGGTCTCCTACGAGCAGTACTTC; cdr3_aa: CASSSRLVSYEQYF; v_call: TRBV7-2; j_call: TRBJ2-7; d_call: NA; clone_size: NA
cdr3_nt: TGTGCCAGCAGCTTAATGGCTAGCGGGGCCTACGAGCAGTACTTC; cdr3_aa: CASSLMASGAYEQYF; v_call: TRBV11-2; j_call: TRBJ2-7; d_call: TRBD2; clone_size: NA
cdr3_nt: TGTGCCAGCCGCCGGGACAACCGAATTAACTATGGCTACACCTTC; cdr3_aa: CASRRDNRINYGYTF; v_call: TRBV27; j_call: TRBJ1-2; d_call: NA; clone_size: NA
cdr3_nt: TGTGCCAGCAGTGTCCGGGGTAAGGGAGAGCAGTACTTC; cdr3_aa: CASSVRGKGEQYF; v_call: TRBV6-1; j_call: TRBJ2-7; d_call: NA; clone_size: once
cdr3_nt: TGTGCCAGCAGCCCGGGACAGCCCAGCAATCAGCCCCAGCATTTT; cdr3_aa: CASSPGQPSNQPQHF; v_call: TRBV5-5; j_call: TRBJ1-5; d_call: TRBD1; clone_size: NA
cdr3_nt: TGTGCCAGCAGTGACCCTCCGTCCTCTAGCGGGAGCATCAATGAGCAGTTCTTC; cdr3_aa: CASSDPPSSSGSINEQFF; v_call: TRBV6-1; j_call: TRBJ2-1; d_call: TRBD2; clone_size: few
cdr3_nt: TGTGCCAGCAGTGAAACGGGACAGGGGGACAATGAGCAGTTCTTC; cdr3_aa: CASSETGQGDNEQFF; v_call: TRBV28; j_call: TRBJ2-1; d_call: TRBD1; clone_size: NA
cdr3_nt: TGTGCCATCAGAGGTACTAGCTCCTACAATGAGCAGTTCTTC; cdr3_aa: CAIRGTSSYNEQFF; v_call: TRBV10-3; j_call: TRBJ2-1; d_call: NA; clone_size: once
cdr3_nt: TGTGCCAGCAGCTCGACTAGCAGGGGAGATGAGCAGTTCTTC; cdr3_aa: CASSSTSRGDEQFF; v_call: TRBV7-9; j_call: TRBJ2-1; d_call: NA; clone_size: NA
cdr3_nt: TGTGCCAGCAGCTTTGACGGGACTAGGGGCGAGACCCAGTACTTC; cdr3_aa: CASSFDGTRGETQYF; v_call: TRBV7-2; j_call: TRBJ2-5; d_call: TRBD2; clone_size: NA
cdr3_nt: TGCAGCGTTGGACAGATTCATGGCTACACCTTC; cdr3_aa: CSVGQIHGYTF; v_call: TRBV29-1; j_call: TRBJ1-2; d_call: NA; clone_size: NA
cdr3_nt: TGTGCCAGCAGTCCCTGGGGCGGATATGGCTACACCTTC; cdr3_aa: CASSPWGGYGYTF; v_call: TRBV28; j_call: TRBJ1-2; d_call: NA; clone_size: NA
cdr3_nt: TGTGCCAGCAGCTGGGCGGCAGGGGTCCTCACCGGGGAGCTGTTTTTT; cdr3_aa: CASSWAAGVLTGELFF; v_call: TRBV11-3; j_call: TRBJ2-2; d_call: NA; clone_size: NA
cdr3_nt: TGTGCCAGCAGTCCCCCGGGACAGGGGGCCGGGGAGCTGTTTTTT; cdr3_aa: CASSPPGQGAGELFF; v_call: TRBV28; j_call: TRBJ2-2; d_call: TRBD1; clone_size: NA
cdr3_nt: TGTGCCAGCAGTCGACCCTCTCCGGGGTCTGGCTACACCTTC; cdr3_aa: CASSRPSPGSGYTF; v_call: TRBV6-6; j_call: TRBJ1-2; d_call: NA; clone_size: NA
cdr3_nt: TGCGCCAGCAGCCGGACCGGGACTAGCGATGAGCAGTTCTTC; cdr3_aa: CASSRTGTSDEQFF; v_call: TRBV5-1; j_call: TRBJ2-1; d_call: TRBD2; clone_size: NA
cdr3_nt: TGTGCCAGCAGTTACTTCGTGGACAGGGCCCAGTTCTTC; cdr3_aa: CASSYFVDRAQFF; v_call: TRBV6-6; j_call: TRBJ2-1; d_call: TRBD1; clone_size: NA
cdr3_nt: TGTGCCAGCAGTCAATATCAGGGATCCCCATCCTACGAGCAGTACTTC; cdr3_aa: CASSQYQGSPSYEQYF; v_call: TRBV2; j_call: TRBJ2-7; d_call: NA; clone_size: NA
cdr3_nt: TGCGCCAGCGGACCCCGGGAGTGGCTCTACAATGAGCAGTTCTTC; cdr3_aa: CASGPREWLYNEQFF; v_call: TRBV10-1; j_call: TRBJ2-1; d_call: NA; clone_size: once
cdr3_nt: TGTGCCAGCAGTATCGGACAGATTGAAGCTTTCTTT; cdr3_aa: CASSIGQIEAFF; v_call: TRBV28; j_call: TRBJ1-1; d_call: NA; clone_size: NA
cdr3_nt: TGTGCCAGCAGTTTACAGGGTATCTATGGCTACACCTTC; cdr3_aa: CASSLQGIYGYTF; v_call: TRBV28; j_call: TRBJ1-2; d_call: NA; clone_size: NA
cdr3_nt: TGTGCCAGCAGCCGCACCGAGGACAGGGGGCTTGGAAACACCATATATTTT; cdr3_aa: CASSRTEDRGLGNTIYF; v_call: TRBV4-2; j_call: TRBJ1-3; d_call: TRBD1; clone_size: once
cdr3_nt: TGTGCCAGCAGTCCAAAGACAGGGGTGGCATCCTACGAGCAGTACTTC; cdr3_aa: CASSPKTGVASYEQYF; v_call: TRBV28; j_call: TRBJ2-7; d_call: TRBD1; clone_size: NA
cdr3_nt: TGCAGCGTTGAAGTGAGACAGGGGGCTGGCAATGAGCAGTTCTTC; cdr3_aa: CSVEVRQGAGNEQFF; v_call: TRBV29-1; j_call: TRBJ2-1; d_call: TRBD1; clone_size: NA
cdr3_nt: TGCAGCGTGAAACAGGGTTCTGGAAACACCATATATTTT; cdr3_aa: CSVKQGSGNTIYF; v_call: TRBV29-1; j_call: TRBJ1-3; d_call: NA; clone_size: once
cdr3_nt: TGCAGCGTGGCGGGACGGATGAACACTGAAGCTTTCTTT; cdr3_aa: CSVAGRMNTEAFF; v_call: TRBV29-1; j_call: TRBJ1-1; d_call: NA; clone_size: NA
cdr3_nt: TGTGCCATCAGTCCAGGGGGCGCGCATACCTACGAGCAGTACTTC; cdr3_aa: CAISPGGAHTYEQYF; v_call: TRBV10-3; j_call: TRBJ2-7; d_call: TRBD1; clone_size: NA
cdr3_nt: TGTGCCAGCAGCGTCCGGGACAGGGTACCGGGGGAGCTGTTTTTT; cdr3_aa: CASSVRDRVPGELFF; v_call: TRBV9; j_call: TRBJ2-2; d_call: TRBD1; clone_size: NA
cdr3_nt: TGTGCCATCAGTGAGCCCGGGCTAGCCTCAATAAGTGAGCAGTTCTTC; cdr3_aa: CAISEPGLASISEQFF; v_call: TRBV10-3; j_call: TRBJ2-1; d_call: NA; clone_size: once
cdr3_nt: TGTGCCAGTAGTATCCCGACAGGGGGTTCGAACATTCAGTACTTC; cdr3_aa: CASSIPTGGSNIQYF; v_call: TRBV19; j_call: TRBJ2-4; d_call: TRBD1; clone_size: NA
cdr3_nt: TGTGCCAGCAGCTTATACCAGGGGGCGAACAATGAGCAGTTCTTC; cdr3_aa: CASSLYQGANNEQFF; v_call: TRBV7-9; j_call: TRBJ2-1; d_call: TRBD1; clone_size: NA
cdr3_nt: TGCGCCAGCAGCTTTGAACTCGTGCGTAATGAGCAGTTCTTC; cdr3_aa: CASSFELVRNEQFF; v_call: TRBV5-1; j_call: TRBJ2-1; d_call: NA; clone_size: NA
cdr3_nt: TGTGCCAGCAGCTTCGCGGGAGGGCCCTACGAGCAGTACTTC; cdr3_aa: CASSFAGGPYEQYF; v_call: TRBV21-1; j_call: TRBJ2-7; d_call: NA; clone_size: few